This T cell receptor (beta chain) was profiled in a study of high-grade serous ovarian cancer treatment subgroups. Overall study results and limits: Tumors within one patient showed repertoire similarity of about 0.11 to 0.85.

The V gene lost 0 bases and the J gene lost 1 base, with 12 bases spanning the gap. Germline CDR1 reads SGHTS; CDR2 reads YDEGEE. The CDR3 is 16 residues long. To note about this clone: What it binds is unknown.

Some clones are missing from TCRdb's copy, which holds only in-frame ones; the method was immunoSEQ multiplex PCR. Of thousands of clones in the sample, 60% to 80% were seen once. Tumor samples were taken before definitive surgery or chemotherapy. This TCR was sampled from a human donor with high-grade serous ovarian cancer. Sequencing was carried out using tumor tissue. The rearrangement uses TRBV5-8 and TRBJ2-3; D is undetermined. CDR3 DNA: TGTGCCAGCAGCTTGGGGCTCGGCAGTGGCACAGATACGCAGTATTTT. Encoded protein: CASSLGLGSGTDTQYF.